This T cell receptor beta chain was profiled in a study of blood T cell repertoires in COVID-19 (dated by TCRdb to about 2020). About the investigation overall: Samples covering the acute and convalescent phases of COVID-19 were provided by collaborators in the United States, Italy and Spain. The samples were drawn from the first 160 participants of the ongoing ImmuneRACE study and from 950 to 1,500 subjects provided by 6 global collaborators. The material from the prospective study consisted of cDNA or gDNA derived from T cells, B-cell-depleted T cells, or PBMCs. Where available, HLA class I and class II types were obtained from metadata supplied by the sample provider rather than from assay-based typing. Sample metadata almost always included a de-identified subject ID, COVID-19 status, age in years and sex. The repertoires were made available in a free public database intended to serve as a resource for research on the immune response to SARS-CoV-2. Subjects who had been exposed to COVID-19, were actively infected with it, or had recovered from it provided the deeply sampled blood TCRbeta repertoires that made up the dataset.

With regard to this clone: Its antigen is not yet known. There are no base qualities to consult, and no much larger clone falls within one base.

The immunoSEQ Assay, a bias-controlled multiplex PCR, was used to amplify TCRbeta CDR3 regions from genomic DNA. In the original analysis: The number of nucleated cells in each sample was estimated by amplification of reference gene primers within the assay. Sequence reads were collapsed and filtered to measure the absolute abundance of every unique TCRbeta CDR3 rearrangement. For each sample, productive Simpson clonality was calculated by taking the square root of Simpson's diversity index across productive rearrangements. The immuneACCESS repertoire file appears here via TCRdb, limited to in-frame rearrangements. These files lack a portion of the clones; in checked studies, under half of the deficit traces to unresolved V genes, and the cause of the others is not known. Clone size and V and J calls were adopted from that table, with D and trimming inferred from the DNA. For this sample the table gives about 260,000 clones, of which about 84% were detected only once. The ten biggest clones cover 2% to 2.5% of the sample.

Participants in the prospective study were enrolled through a virtual design, were aged 18 to 89 years, and lived in roughly 25 United States geographic areas. In the prospective study, participants were assigned to cohorts based on the clinical history participants reported in a screening survey and a study questionnaire. Recovered participants in ImmuneRACE Cohort 3 were defined as having two consecutive negative NP/OP PCR tests, clearance from a healthcare professional, or resolution of symptoms. In the prospective study, mobile phlebotomists collected whole blood, serum and a nasopharyngeal or oropharyngeal swab from each participant. Additional blood draws and questionnaires over an approximately 2-month period could optionally be provided by prospective study participants. Before DNA extraction, blood samples from the prospective study were shipped at room temperature or frozen. CDR1 and CDR2 are read off the germline V gene as WSHSY and SAAADI. Counted from cysteine to phenylalanine, this CDR3 has 16 amino acids. Left in the record is the CDR3 DNA by itself, 48 bases read in frame from the first base. The junction shows trimming of 4 bases on V and 0 bases on J, plus 15 bases between the germline ends.

Beyond this particular receptor, the publication reports: The quantity of clinical and demographic metadata differed by source and by participant and was supplied without curation.

The sequence was collected from a woman aged 50 to 60 who had recovered from COVID-19. In this chain, TRBV10-2 is recombined with TRBJ1-2; the D segment could be TRBD1, given 6 matching bases. The sample taken for sequencing was PBMCs or T cells enriched from blood (not recorded which). The DNA reads TGCGCCAGCAGTGCTGGCGACAGGCCTGCTAACTATGGCTACACCTTC. The encoded protein is CASSAGDRPANYGYTF.